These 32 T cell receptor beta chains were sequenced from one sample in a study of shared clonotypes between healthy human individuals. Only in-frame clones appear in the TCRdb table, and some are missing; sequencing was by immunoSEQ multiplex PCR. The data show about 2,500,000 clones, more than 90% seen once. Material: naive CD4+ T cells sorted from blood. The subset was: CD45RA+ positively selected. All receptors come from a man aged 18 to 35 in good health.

The CDR3 DNA reads as TGCGCCAGCAGCCCGGGACATCGGAACACTGAAGCTTTCTTT. This codes for CASSPGHRNTEAFF. This sequence joins TRBV5-1 and TRBJ1-1, with a tentative D call TRBD1 (6 bases). Trimming cost V 4 bases and J 1 base, with 11 bases left between them. The CDR3 is 14 residues long. Germline values: CDR1 SGHRS, CDR2 YFSETQ.

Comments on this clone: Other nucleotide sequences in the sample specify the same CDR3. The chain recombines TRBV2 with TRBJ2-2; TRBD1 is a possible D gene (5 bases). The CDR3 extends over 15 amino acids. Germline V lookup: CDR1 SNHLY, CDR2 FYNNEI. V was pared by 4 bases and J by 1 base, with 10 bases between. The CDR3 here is CASSGQGRNTGELFF. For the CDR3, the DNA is TGTGCCAGCAGTGGGCAGGGAAGGAACACCGGGGAGCTGTTTTTT.

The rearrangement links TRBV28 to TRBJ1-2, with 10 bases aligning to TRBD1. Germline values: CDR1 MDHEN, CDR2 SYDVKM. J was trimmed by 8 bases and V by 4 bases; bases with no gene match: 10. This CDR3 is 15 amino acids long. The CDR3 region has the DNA TGTGCCAGCAGTTCGAAGTCGACAGGGGGCAGGGGCTACACCTTC. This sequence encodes CASSSKSTGGRGYTF.

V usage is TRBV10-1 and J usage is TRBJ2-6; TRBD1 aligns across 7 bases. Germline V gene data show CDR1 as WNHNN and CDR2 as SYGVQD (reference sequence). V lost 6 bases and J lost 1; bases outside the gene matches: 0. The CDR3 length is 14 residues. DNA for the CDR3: TGCGCCAGCAGCAGGGGGTCTGGGGCCAACGTCCTGACTTTC. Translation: CASSRGSGANVLTF.

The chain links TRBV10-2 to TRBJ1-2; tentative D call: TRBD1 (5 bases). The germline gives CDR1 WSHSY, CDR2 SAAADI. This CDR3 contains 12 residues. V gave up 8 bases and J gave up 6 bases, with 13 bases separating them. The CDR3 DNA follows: TGCGCCAGCGGAGGGAGGGGTAATGGCTACACCTTC. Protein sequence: CASGGRGNGYTF.

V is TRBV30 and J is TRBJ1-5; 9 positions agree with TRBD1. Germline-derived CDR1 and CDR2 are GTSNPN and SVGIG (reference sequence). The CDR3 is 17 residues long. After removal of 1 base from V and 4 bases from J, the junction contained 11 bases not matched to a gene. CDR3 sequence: CAWSDPGQGTRNQPQHF. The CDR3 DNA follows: TGTGCCTGGAGTGACCCGGGACAGGGTACCAGGAATCAGCCCCAGCATTTT.

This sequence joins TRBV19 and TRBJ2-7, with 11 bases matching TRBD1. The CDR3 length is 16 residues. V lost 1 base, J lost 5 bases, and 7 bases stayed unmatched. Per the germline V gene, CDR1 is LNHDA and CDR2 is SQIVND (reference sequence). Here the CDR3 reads CASSIARTGGRNEQYF. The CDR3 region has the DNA TGTGCCAGTAGTATAGCCAGGACAGGGGGCAGGAACGAGCAGTACTTC.

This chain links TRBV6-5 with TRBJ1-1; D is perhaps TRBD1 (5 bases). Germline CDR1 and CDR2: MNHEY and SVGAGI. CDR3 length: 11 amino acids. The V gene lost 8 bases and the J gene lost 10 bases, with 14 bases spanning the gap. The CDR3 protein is CASGAASGAFF. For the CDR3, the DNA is TGTGCCAGCGGGGCAGCATCAGGAGCTTTCTTT.

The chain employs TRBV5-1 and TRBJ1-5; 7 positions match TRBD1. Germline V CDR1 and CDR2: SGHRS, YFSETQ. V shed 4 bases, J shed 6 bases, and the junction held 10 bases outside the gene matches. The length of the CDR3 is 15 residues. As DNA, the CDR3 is TGCGCCAGCAGCGTCCAGGGGGGCCAAGGTCAGCCCCAGCATTTT. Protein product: CASSVQGGQGQPQHF.

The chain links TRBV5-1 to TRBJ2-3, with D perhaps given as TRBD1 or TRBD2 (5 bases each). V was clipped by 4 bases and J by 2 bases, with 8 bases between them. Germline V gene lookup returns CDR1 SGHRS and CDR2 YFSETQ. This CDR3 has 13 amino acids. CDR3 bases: TGCGCCAGCAGCAGGGACGCCACAGATACGCAGTATTTT. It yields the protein CASSRDATDTQYF.

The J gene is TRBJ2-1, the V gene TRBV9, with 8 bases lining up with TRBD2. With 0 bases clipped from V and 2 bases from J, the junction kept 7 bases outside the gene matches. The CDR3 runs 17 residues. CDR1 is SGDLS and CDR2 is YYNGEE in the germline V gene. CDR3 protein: CASSVAGSGSTYNEQFF. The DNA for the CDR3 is TGTGCCAGCAGCGTAGCTGGCAGCGGGAGTACCTACAATGAGCAGTTCTTC.

DNA of the CDR3: TGTGCCAGCAGCAAAGTAAGGTGCCAAGAGACCCAGTACTTC. Translated, it gives CASSKVRCQETQYF. The chain employs TRBV21-1 and TRBJ2-5. TRBV21-1 is assigned pseudogene status. CDR3 length equals 14 residues.

The DNA of the CDR3 is TGCGCCAGCAGCTTTGGACAGGGCCGACAAAAATCACCCCTCCACTTT. Residues: CASSFGQGRQKSPLHF. The chain recombines TRBV5-1 with TRBJ1-6; TRBD1 aligns across 8 bases. Germline V gene sequence: CDR1 SGHRS, CDR2 YFSETQ. V dropped 2 bases and J dropped 10; count of bases not matched to a gene: 11. This CDR3 region has 16 residues. Filled out from reference TRBV5-1 and TRBJ1-6, the complete variable domain reads KAGVTQTPRYLIKTRGQQVTLSCSPISGHRSVSWYQQTPGQGLQFLFEYFSETQRNKGNFPGRFSGRQFSNSRSEMNVSTLELGDSALYLCASSFGQGRQKSPLHFGNGTRLTVT.

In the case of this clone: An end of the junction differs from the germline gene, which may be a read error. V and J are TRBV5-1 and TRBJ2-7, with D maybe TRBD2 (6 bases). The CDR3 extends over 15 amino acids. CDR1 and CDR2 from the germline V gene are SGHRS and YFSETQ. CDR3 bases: TGCGCCAGCAGCAGGGACTCCGAGGCCTCCCACGAGCAGTACTTC. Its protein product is CASSRDSEASHEQYF.

Written as DNA, the CDR3 is TGTGCCAGCAGCTTAGTTTACGGGACAGGGACCAGCGGCGCTGGAAACACCATATATTTT. Protein product: CASSLVYGTGTSGAGNTIYF. This chain uses TRBV5-4 with TRBJ1-3, with TRBD1 matching over 9 bases. This CDR3 comprises 20 residues. Germline CDR1 reads SGHNT; CDR2 reads YYREEE (reference sequence). The V segment lost 2 bases and the J segment 2 bases; nucleotides outside the gene matches: 17.

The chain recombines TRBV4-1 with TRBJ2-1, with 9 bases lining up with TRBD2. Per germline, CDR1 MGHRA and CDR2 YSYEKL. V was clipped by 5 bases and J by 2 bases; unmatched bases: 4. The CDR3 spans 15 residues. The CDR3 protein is CASSVSGSPYNEQFF. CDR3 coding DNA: TGCGCCAGCAGCGTTAGCGGGAGCCCCTACAATGAGCAGTTCTTC.

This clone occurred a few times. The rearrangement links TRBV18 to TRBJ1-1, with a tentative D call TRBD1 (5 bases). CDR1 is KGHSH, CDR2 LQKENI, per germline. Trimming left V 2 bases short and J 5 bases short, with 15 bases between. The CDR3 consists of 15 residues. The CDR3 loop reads CASSPLSIGETEAFF. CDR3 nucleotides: TGTGCCAGCTCACCATTAAGTATAGGGGAAACTGAAGCTTTCTTT.

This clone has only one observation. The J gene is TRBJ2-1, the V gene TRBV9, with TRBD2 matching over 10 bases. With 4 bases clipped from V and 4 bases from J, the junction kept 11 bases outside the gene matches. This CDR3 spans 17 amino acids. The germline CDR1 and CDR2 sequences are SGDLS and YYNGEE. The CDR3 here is CASSPTPTSGNYNEQFF. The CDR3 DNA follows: TGTGCCAGCAGCCCGACCCCCACTAGCGGGAATTACAATGAGCAGTTCTTC.

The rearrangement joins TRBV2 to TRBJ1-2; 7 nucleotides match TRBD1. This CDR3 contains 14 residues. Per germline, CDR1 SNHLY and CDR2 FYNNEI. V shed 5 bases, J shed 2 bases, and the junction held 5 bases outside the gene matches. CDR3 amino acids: CASSPRQGNYGYTF. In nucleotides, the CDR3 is TGTGCCAGCAGTCCCCGACAGGGCAACTATGGCTACACCTTC.

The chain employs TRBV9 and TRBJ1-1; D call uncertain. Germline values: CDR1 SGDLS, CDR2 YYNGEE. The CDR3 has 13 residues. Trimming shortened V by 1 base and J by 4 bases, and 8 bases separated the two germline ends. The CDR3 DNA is TGTGCCAGCAGCGTAACGGTAGGCACTGAAGCTTTCTTT. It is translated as CASSVTVGTEAFF.

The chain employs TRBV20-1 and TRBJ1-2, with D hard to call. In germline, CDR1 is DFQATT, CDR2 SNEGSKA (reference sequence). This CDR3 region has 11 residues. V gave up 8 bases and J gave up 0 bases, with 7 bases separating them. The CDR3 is CSPPANYGYTF. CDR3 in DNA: TGCAGTCCCCCGGCTAACTATGGCTACACCTTC.

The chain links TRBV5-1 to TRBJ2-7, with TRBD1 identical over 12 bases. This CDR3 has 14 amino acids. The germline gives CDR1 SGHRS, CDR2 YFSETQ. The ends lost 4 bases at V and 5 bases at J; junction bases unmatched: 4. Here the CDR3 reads CASSAGDRGHEQYF. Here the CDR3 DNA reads TGCGCCAGCAGCGCGGGGGACAGGGGGCACGAGCAGTACTTC.

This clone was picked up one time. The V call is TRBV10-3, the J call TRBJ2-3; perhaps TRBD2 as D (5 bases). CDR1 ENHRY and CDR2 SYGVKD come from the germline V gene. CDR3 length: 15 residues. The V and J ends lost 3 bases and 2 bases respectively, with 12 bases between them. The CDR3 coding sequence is TGTGCCATCAGTGACCATAACGGGGACACAGATACGCAGTATTTT. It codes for CAISDHNGDTDTQYF.

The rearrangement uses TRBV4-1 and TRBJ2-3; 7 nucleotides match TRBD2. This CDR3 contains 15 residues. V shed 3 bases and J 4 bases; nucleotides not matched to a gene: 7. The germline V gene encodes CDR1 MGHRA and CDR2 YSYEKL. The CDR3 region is CASSHYVGGADTQYF. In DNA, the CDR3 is TGCGCCAGCAGCCACTATGTTGGGGGGGCAGATACGCAGTATTTT.

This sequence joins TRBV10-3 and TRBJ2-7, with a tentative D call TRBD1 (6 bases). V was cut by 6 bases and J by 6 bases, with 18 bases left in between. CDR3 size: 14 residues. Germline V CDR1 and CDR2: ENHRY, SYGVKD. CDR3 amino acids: CAIRGTSDRIEQYF. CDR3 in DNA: TGTGCCATCAGGGGGACAAGCGATCGGATCGAGCAGTACTTC.

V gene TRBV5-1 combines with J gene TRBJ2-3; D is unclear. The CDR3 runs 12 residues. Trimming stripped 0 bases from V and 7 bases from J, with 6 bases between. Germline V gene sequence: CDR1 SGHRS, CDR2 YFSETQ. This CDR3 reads CASSLDRNTQYF. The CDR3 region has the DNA TGCGCCAGCAGCTTGGACCGGAATACGCAGTATTTT. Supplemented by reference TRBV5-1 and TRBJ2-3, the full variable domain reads KAGVTQTPRYLIKTRGQQVTLSCSPISGHRSVSWYQQTPGQGLQFLFEYFSETQRNKGNFPGRFSGRQFSNSRSEMNVSTLELGDSALYLCASSLDRNTQYFGPGTRLTVL.

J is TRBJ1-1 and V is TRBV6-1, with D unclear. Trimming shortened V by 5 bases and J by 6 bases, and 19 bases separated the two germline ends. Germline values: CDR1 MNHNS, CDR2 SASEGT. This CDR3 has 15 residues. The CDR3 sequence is CASSPRRTVSAEAFF. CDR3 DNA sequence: TGTGCCAGCAGTCCCCGTCGGACGGTTTCGGCTGAAGCTTTCTTT.

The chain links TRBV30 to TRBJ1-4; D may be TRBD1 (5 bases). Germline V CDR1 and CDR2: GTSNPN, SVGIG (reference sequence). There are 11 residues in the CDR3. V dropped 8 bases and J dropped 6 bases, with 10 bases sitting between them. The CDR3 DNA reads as TGTGCCGGGGCTGGTCATGAAAAACTGTTTTTT. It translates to CAGAGHEKLFF.

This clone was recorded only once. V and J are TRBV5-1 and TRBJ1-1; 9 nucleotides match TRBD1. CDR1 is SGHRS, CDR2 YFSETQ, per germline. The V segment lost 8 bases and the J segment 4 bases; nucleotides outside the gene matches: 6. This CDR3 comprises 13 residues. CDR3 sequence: CASRDRASTEAFF. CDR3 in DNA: TGCGCCAGTCGGGACAGGGCATCCACTGAAGCTTTCTTT.

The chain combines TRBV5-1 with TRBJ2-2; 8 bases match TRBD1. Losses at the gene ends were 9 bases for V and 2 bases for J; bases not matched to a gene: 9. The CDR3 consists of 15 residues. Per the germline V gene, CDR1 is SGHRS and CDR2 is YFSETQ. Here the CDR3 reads CATRETGVNTGELFF. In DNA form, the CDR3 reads TGCGCCACTCGTGAGACAGGGGTCAACACCGGGGAGCTGTTTTTT. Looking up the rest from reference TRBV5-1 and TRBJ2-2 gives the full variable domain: KAGVTQTPRYLIKTRGQQVTLSCSPISGHRSVSWYQQTPGQGLQFLFEYFSETQRNKGNFPGRFSGRQFSNSRSEMNVSTLELGDSALYLCATRETGVNTGELFFGEGSRLTVL.

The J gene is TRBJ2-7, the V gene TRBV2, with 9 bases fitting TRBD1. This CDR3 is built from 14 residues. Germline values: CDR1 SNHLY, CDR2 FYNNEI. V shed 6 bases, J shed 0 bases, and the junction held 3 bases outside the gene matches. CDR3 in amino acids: CASRLTGGSYEQYF. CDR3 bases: TGTGCCAGCAGGTTGACAGGGGGCTCCTACGAGCAGTACTTC.

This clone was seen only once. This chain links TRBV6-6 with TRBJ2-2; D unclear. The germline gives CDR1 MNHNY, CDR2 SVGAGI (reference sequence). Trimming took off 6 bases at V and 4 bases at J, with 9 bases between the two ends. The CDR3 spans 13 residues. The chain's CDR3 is CASSHLSTGELFF. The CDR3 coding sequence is TGTGCCAGCAGCCACCTCTCCACCGGGGAGCTGTTTTTT.